A selection of T cell receptor beta chains follows, all from one sample in a study of blood T cell repertoires in COVID-19. The repertoire was sequenced with immunoSEQ multiplex PCR; TCRdb's copy has only in-frame clones and lacks some. Counted here are fewer than 200,000 clones, approximately 85% occurring once; the ten biggest clones make up 9.8%. What was sequenced was peripheral blood. Receptors were obtained from a woman of 80 years or more with acute or convalescent COVID-19. CDR3s include the opening cysteine and the closing phenylalanine or tryptophan. The order of the fields is V gene, clone size, D gene, J gene, CDR3 protein, CDR3 DNA. A D gene is named only where the DNA matches it firmly. Clone size is stated in some rows and not others, as once, few, many or a class when expanded.

TRBV7-2	NA	NA	TRBJ1-4	CASSLVGRGSEKLFF	TGTGCCAGCAGCTTAGTCGGCAGGGGAAGTGAAAAACTGTTTTTT
TRBV5-6	once	TRBD2	TRBJ2-1	CASSTLGGRTPRDEQFF	TGTGCCAGCAGTACGTTGGGCGGGAGGACCCCCAGGGATGAGCAGTTCTTC
TRBV10-1	NA	TRBD1	TRBJ1-4	CASSDTAGGNEKLFF	TGCGCCAGCAGTGATACAGCAGGGGGTAATGAAAAACTGTTTTTT
TRBV2	NA	TRBD1	TRBJ2-1	CASRDGQGIIYNEQFF	TGTGCCAGCAGGGATGGACAGGGGATAATTTACAATGAGCAGTTCTTC
TRBV19	many	NA	TRBJ1-1	CATSPRGTEAFF	TGTGCCACCTCGCCCCGAGGTACTGAAGCTTTCTTT
TRBV7-9	few	NA	TRBJ1-1	CASSLDRRRDTEAFF	TGTGCCAGCAGCTTAGACAGGAGAAGGGACACTGAAGCTTTCTTT
TRBV9	few	TRBD2	TRBJ2-7	CASSPIRVAGEGEQYF	TGTGCCAGCAGCCCGATTAGAGTAGCGGGAGAAGGCGAGCAGTACTTC
TRBV2	NA	NA	TRBJ1-5	CASKTGSSTGSNQPQHF	TGTGCCAGTAAGACAGGTTCTTCCACTGGGAGCAATCAGCCCCAGCATTTT
TRBV18	NA	TRBD2	TRBJ2-3	CASSPISGGGDTQYF	TGTGCCAGCTCACCGATTAGCGGGGGAGGCGATACGCAGTATTTT
TRBV4-3	once	TRBD1	TRBJ1-2	CASSYSRQGHYGYTF	TGCGCCAGCAGCTACAGTCGACAGGGCCATTATGGCTACACCTTC
TRBV9	NA	TRBD2	TRBJ2-7	CASSGPTSGGTYEQYF	TGTGCCAGCAGCGGACCGACTAGCGGGGGGACCTACGAGCAGTACTTC